This TCR beta chain was identified in a study of esophageal squamous cell carcinoma under preoperative chemotherapy. About the research overall: Both tumor-infiltrating lymphocytes and peripheral blood T cells were profiled. Points from the study as a whole: After treatment, tumor-infiltrating lymphocytes apparently came partly from blood T cells. Tumor-infiltrating lymphocytes showed no significant post-chemotherapy TCR diversity increase, unlike peripheral T cells.

TCRdb passed the PCR reads through MiXCR, listing each CDR3 protein once. The repertoire consists of about 18,000 distinct CDR3 sequences, with 40% to 55% occurring once and the leading ten covering 25% to 30%. Notes on this clonotype: Its antigen is unidentified.

Time point in this sample: after preoperative PTX-NDP chemotherapy. Patients received paclitaxel-nedaplatin as preoperative chemotherapy before surgery. The CDR3 has 16 amino acids. V lost 5 bases and J lost 4; bases outside the gene matches: 9. Germline V gives CDR1 MNHEY, CDR2 SMNVEV (reference sequence). The specimen was obtained from a patient given preoperative chemotherapy. The genes are TRBV27 and TRBJ2-3, with 10 positions matching TRBD2. The sequence came from a human donor with esophageal squamous cell carcinoma. The donor label of this sample is uncertain. CDR3 in DNA: TGTGCCAGCAGTGGCAGCGGGGGGGGGAAGTCAGATACGCAGTATTTT. This codes for CASSGSGGGKSDTQYF.